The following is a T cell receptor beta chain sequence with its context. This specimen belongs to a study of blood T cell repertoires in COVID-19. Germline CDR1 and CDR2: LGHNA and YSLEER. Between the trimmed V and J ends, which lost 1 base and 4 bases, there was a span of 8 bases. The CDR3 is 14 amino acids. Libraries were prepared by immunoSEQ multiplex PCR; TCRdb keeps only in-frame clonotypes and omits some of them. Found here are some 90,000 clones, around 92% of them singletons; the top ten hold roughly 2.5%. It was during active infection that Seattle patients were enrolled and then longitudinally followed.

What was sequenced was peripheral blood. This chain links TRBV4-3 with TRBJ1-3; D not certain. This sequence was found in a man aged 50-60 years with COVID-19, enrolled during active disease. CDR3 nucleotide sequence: TGCGCCAGCAGCCAAGCGGGGTCCGGAAACACCATATATTTT. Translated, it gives CASSQAGSGNTIYF.